Here is one T cell receptor beta chain with its context. No antigen is known for it. The CDR3 consists of 15 residues. V was pared by 7 bases and J by 3 bases, with 9 bases of the junction left unmatched. From germline, CDR1 is LNHDA and CDR2 SQIVND (reference sequence). TCRdb called the 5' RACE reads again in MiXCR, with one record for every CDR3 protein. The table records 180,000 or so distinct CDR3 sequences, roughly 12% of them present only once. The data derive from a study of T-cell memory formation after mild COVID-19. At the level of the study: TCR clusters showed largely donor specificity. Findings and caveats of the study: Some clones that responded were present in memory (sampled pre-infection), which suggests cross-reactive memory joined.

This TCR was recovered from a man aged 18 to 29 who had mild COVID-19 (a few samples of this study predate the infection). Cell type and time point are not known. Sequencing used PBMCs or a T cell subset sorted from them (not recorded which). V gene TRBV19 combines with J gene TRBJ1-5; 7 bases map to TRBD1. The CDR3 DNA sequence: TGTGCCAGTAAGGTGACAGGGACCACCAATCAGCCCCAGCATTTT. Amino acids: CASKVTGTTNQPQHF.